This TCR beta chain was captured in a study of metastatic and nonmetastatic thyroid tumors. Study background: Repertoire comparison spanned blood and tumor or nodule tissue of malignant and benign thyroid patients.

Original analysis: A distant-metastasis classifier for papillary thyroid cancer was built using CDR3 differences across clinicopathological groups. TCRdb ran MiXCR on the PCR reads. TCRdb, not the authors, supplied the V and J calls. The sample holds over 20,000 clones, under 35% seen once. This clone was recorded many times. Its target is not known. The J segment lost 5 bases and the V segment lost 4 bases, leaving 4 bases of the junction unmatched. Germline CDR1 LGHDT, CDR2 YNNKEL (reference sequence). CDR3 length: 14 residues. No treatment of any kind had been given to any patient before thyroid surgery. Study-wide findings and caveats: Reports indicated that malignant thyroid tumors showed significantly higher TCR beta diversity than benign nodules did, in blood and tumor.

The gene calls are TRBV3-1 and TRBJ1-5, with 8 bases that match TRBD1. Sequencing used blood. The origin of this receptor is a female donor with papillary thyroid cancer or a benign thyroid nodule (not recorded which). Some clones in this sample may be carry-over from other donors' samples. CDR3 in amino acids: CASSPGQGYQPQHF. The CDR3 DNA follows: TGTGCCAGCAGCCCCGGACAGGGCTATCAGCCCCAGCATTTT.